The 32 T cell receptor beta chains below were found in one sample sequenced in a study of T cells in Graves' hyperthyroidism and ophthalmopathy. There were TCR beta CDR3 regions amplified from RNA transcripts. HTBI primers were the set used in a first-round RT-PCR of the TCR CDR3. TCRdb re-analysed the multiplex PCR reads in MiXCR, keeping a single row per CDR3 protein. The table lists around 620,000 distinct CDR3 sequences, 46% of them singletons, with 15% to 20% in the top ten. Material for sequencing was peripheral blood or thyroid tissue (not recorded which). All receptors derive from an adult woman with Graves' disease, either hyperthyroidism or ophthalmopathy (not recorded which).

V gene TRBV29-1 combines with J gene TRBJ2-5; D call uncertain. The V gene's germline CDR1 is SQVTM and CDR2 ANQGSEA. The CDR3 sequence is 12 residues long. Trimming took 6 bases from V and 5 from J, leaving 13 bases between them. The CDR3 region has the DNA TGCAGCGTATCATACGGGCAGGAGACCCAGTACTTC. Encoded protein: CSVSYGQETQYF.

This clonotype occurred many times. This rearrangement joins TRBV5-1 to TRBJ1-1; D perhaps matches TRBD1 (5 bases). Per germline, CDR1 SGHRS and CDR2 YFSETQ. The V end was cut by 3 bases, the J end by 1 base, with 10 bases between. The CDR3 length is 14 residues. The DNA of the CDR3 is TGCGCCAGCAGCTCCACTACAGGGAACACTGAAGCTTTCTTT. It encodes CASSSTTGNTEAFF.

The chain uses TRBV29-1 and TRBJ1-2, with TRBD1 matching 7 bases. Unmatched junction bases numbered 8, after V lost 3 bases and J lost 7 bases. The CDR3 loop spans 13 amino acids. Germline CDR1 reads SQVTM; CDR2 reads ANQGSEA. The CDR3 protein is CSVDFKGAGGYTF. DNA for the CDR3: TGCAGCGTTGATTTTAAGGGGGCTGGTGGCTACACCTTC.

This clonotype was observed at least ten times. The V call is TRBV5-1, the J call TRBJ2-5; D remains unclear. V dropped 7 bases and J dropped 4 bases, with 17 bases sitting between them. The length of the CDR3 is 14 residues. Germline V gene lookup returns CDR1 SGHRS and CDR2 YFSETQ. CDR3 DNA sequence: TGCGCCAGCGTGTGGGGAAAACGAAGAGAGACCCAGTACTTC. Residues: CASVWGKRRETQYF. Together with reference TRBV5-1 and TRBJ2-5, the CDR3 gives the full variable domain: KAGVTQTPRYLIKTRGQQVTLSCSPISGHRSVSWYQQTPGQGLQFLFEYFSETQRNKGNFPGRFSGRQFSNSRSEMNVSTLELGDSALYLCASVWGKRRETQYFGPGTRLLVL.

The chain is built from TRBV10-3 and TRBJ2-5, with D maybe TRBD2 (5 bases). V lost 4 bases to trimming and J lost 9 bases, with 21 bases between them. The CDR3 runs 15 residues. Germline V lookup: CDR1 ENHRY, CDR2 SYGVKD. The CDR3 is CAISGGGGSNQPQYF. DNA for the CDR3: TGTGCCATCAGTGGAGGCGGTGGGAGCAATCAGCCCCAGTACTTC.

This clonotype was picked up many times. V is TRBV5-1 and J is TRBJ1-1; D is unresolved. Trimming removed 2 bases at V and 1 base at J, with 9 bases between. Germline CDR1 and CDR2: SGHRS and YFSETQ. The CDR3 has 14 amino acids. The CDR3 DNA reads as TGCGCCAGCAGCTTATGGGCGGGGAACACTGAAGCTTTCTTT. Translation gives CASSLWAGNTEAFF.

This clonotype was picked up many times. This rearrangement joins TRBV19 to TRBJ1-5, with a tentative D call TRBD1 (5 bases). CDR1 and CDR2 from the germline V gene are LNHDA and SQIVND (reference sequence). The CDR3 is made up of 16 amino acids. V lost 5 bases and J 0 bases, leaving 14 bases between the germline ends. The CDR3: CASSLYRDLSNQPQHF. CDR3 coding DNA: TGTGCCAGTAGTCTATACCGGGACCTTAGCAATCAGCCCCAGCATTTT.

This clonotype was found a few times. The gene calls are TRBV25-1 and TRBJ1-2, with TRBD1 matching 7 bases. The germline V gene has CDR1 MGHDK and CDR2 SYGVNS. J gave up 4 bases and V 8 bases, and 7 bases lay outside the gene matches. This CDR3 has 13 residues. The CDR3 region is CASQHQGVYGYTF. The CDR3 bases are TGTGCCAGCCAACATCAGGGGGTCTATGGCTACACCTTC.

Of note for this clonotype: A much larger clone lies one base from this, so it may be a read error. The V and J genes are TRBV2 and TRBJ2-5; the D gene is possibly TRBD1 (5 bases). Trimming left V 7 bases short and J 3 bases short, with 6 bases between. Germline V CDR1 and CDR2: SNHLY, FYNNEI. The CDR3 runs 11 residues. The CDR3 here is CASIREETQYF. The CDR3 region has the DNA TGTGCCAGCATCAGGGAAGAGACCCAGTACTTC.

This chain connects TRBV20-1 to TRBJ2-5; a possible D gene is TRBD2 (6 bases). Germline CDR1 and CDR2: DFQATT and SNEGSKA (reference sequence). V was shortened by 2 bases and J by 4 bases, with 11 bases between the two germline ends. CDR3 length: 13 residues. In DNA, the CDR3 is TGCAGTGCTAGAACAAAAGCGGGAGAGACCCAGTACTTC. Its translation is CSARTKAGETQYF.

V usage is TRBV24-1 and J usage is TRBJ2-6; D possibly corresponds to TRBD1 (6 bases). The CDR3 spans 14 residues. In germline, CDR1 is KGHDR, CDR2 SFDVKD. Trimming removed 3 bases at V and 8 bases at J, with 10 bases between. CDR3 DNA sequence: TGTGCCACCAGTGATACTACAGGGCCCAACGTCCTGACTTTC. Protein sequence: CATSDTTGPNVLTF.

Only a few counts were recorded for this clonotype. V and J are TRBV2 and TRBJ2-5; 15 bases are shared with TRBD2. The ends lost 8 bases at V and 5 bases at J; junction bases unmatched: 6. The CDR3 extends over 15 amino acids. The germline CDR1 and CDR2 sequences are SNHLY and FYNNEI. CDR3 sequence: CASRTSGRAGETQYF. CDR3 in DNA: TGTGCCAGCCGGACTAGCGGGAGGGCCGGGGAGACCCAGTACTTC.

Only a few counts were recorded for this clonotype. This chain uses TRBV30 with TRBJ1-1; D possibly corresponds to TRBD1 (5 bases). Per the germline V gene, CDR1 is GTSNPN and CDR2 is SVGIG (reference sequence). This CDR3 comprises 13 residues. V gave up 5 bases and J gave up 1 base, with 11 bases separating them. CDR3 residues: CAWGGPTNTEAFF. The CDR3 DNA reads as TGTGCCTGGGGGGGACCGACGAACACTGAAGCTTTCTTT.

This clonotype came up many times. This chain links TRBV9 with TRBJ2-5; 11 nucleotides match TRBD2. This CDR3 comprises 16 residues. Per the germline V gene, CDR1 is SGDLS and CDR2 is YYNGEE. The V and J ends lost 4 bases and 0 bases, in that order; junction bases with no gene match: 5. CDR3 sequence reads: CASSKILAGDQETQYF. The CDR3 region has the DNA TGTGCCAGCAGCAAAATACTAGCGGGAGACCAAGAGACCCAGTACTTC.

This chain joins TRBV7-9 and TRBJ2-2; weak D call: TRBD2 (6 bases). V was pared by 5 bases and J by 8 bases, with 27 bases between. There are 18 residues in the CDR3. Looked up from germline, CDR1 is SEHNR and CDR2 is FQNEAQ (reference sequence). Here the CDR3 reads CASSPPLAQDLGGGELFF. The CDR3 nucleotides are TGTGCCAGCAGCCCCCCCCTCGCCCAGGATCTTGGGGGGGGGGAGCTGTTTTTT.

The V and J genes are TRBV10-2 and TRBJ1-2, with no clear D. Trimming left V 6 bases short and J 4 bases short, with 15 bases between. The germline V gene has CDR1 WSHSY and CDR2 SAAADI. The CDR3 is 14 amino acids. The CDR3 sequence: CASSPQSAGYGYTF. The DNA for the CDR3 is TGCGCCAGCAGCCCCCAGAGTGCTGGCTATGGCTACACCTTC.

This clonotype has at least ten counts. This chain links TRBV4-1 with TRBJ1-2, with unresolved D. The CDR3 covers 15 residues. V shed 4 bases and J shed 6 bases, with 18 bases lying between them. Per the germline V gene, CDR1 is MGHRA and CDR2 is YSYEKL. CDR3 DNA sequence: TGCGCCAGCAGCCGGCCTGTTCTTGGCGCGGATGGCTACACCTTC. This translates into CASSRPVLGADGYTF.

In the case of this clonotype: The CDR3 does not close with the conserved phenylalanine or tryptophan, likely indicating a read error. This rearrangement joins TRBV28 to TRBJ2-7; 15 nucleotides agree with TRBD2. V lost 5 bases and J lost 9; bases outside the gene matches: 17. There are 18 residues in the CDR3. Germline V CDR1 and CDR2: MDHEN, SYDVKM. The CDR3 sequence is CASSDPTGTSGGTGVQYS. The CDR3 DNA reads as TGTGCCAGCAGTGACCCCACCGGGACTAGCGGGGGGACGGGAGTGCAGTACTCC.

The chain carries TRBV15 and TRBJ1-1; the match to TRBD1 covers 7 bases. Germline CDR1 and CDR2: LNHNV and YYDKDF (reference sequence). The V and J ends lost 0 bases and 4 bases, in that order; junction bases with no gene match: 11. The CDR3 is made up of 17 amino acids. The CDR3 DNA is TGTGCCACCAGCAGAGATAGGAGACAGGGCGGAGGCACTGAAGCTTTCTTT. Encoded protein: CATSRDRRQGGGTEAFF.

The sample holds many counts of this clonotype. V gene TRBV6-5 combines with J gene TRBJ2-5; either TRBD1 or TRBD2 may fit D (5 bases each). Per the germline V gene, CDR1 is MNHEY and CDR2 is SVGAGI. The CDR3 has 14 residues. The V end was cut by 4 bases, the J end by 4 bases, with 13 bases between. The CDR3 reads CASSFRGPSETQYF. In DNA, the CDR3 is TGTGCCAGCAGTTTCCGGGGCCCTTCAGAGACCCAGTACTTC.

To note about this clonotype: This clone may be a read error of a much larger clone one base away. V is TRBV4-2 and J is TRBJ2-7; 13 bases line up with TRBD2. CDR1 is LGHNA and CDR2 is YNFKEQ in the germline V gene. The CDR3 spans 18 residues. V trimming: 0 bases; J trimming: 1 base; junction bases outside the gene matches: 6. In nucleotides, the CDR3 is TGTGCCAGCAGCCAAGACGGACTAGCGGGAGCCCCGTCCTACGAGCAGTACTTC. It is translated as CASSQDGLAGAPSYEQYF.

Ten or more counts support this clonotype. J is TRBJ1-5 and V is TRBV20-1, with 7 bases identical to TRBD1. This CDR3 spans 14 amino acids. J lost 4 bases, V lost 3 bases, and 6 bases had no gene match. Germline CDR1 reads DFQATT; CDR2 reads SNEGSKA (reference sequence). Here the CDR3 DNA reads TGCAGTGCTAGGAGACAGGGAGGGAATCAGCCCCAGCATTTT. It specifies CSARRQGGNQPQHF.

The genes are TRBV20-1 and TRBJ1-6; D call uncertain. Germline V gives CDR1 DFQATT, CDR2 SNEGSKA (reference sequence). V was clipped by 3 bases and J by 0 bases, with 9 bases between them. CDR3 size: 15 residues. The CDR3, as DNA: TGCAGTGCTAGCGCAATGAGCTCCTATAATTCACCCCTCCACTTT. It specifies CSASAMSSYNSPLHF.

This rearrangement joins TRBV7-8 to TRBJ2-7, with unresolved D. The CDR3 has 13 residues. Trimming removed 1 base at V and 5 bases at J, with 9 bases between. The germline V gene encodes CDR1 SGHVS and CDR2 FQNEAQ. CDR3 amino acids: CASSLENGHEQYF. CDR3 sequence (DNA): TGTGCCAGCAGCTTAGAGAATGGCCACGAGCAGTACTTC. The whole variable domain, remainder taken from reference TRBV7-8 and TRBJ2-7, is GAGVSQSPRYKVAKRGQDVALRCDPISGHVSLFWYQQALGQGPEFLTYFQNEAQLDKSGLPSDRFFAERPEGSVSTLKIQRTQQEDSAVYLCASSLENGHEQYFGPGTRLTVT.

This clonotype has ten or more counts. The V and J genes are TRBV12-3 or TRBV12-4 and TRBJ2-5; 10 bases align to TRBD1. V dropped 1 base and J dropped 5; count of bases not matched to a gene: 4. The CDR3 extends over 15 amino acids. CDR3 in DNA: TGTGCCAGCAGTTTAGAGGGGACAGGGGCCGAGACCCAGTACTTC. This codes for CASSLEGTGAETQYF.

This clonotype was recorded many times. CDR3 coding DNA: TGTGCCAGCAGCCAGGACCCGCCGGGGGGACAGATATACGAGCAGTACTTC. The encoded protein is CASSQDPPGGQIYEQYF. V gene TRBV4-2 combines with J gene TRBJ2-7; D is tentatively TRBD1 or TRBD2 (7 bases each). Germline lookup yields CDR1 LGHNA and CDR2 YNFKEQ. The CDR3 runs 17 residues. Trimming took off 3 bases at V and 4 bases at J, with 22 bases between the two ends.

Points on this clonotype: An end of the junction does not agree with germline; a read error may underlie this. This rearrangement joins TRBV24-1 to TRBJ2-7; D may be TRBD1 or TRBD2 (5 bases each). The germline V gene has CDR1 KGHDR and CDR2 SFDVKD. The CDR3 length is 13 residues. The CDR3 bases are TGTGCCGCCAGGGACGTACTCTCCTACGAGCAGTACTTC. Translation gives CAARDVLSYEQYF.

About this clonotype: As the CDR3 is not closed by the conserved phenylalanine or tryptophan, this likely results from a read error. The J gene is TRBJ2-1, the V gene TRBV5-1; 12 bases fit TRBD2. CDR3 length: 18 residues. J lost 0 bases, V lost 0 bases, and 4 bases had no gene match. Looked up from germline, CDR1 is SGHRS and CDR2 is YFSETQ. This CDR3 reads CASSLEGLAGASYNEQFL. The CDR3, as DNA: TGCGCCAGCAGCTTGGAGGGACTAGCGGGCGCCTCCTACAATGAGCAGTTCCTC.

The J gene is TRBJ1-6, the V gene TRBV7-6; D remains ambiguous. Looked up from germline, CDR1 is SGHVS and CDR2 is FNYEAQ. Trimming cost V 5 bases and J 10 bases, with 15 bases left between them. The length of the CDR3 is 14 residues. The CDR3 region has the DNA TGTGCCAGCAGCGTGACTAGCGGGAGGTCACCCCTCCACTTT. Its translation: CASSVTSGRSPLHF.

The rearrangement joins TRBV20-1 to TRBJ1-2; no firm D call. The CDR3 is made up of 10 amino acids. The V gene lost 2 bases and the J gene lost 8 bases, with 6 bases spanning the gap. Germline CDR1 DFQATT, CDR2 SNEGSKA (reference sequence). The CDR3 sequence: CSARSGGYTF. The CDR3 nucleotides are TGCAGTGCTAGAAGCGGGGGCTACACCTTC.

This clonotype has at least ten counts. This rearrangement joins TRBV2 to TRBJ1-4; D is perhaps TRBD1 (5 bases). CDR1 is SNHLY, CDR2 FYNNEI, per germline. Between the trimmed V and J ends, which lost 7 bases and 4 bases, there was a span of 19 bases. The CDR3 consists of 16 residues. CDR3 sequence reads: CASKFNLPGVNEKLFF. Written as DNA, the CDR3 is TGTGCCAGCAAATTTAACCTACCGGGGGTTAATGAAAAACTGTTTTTT. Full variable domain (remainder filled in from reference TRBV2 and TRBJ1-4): EPEVTQTPSHQVTQMGQEVILRCVPISNHLYFYWYRQILGQKVEFLVSFYNNEISEKSEIFDDQFSVERPDGSNFTLKIRSTKLEDSAMYFCASKFNLPGVNEKLFFGSGTQLSVL.

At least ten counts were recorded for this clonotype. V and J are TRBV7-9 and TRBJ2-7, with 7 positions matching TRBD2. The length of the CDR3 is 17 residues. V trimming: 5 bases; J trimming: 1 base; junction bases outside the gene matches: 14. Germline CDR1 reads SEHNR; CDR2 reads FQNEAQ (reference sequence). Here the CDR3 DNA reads TGTGCCAGCAGCCACAACGTAGGGCCTAGCGGTTCCTACGAGCAGTACTTC. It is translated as CASSHNVGPSGSYEQYF.